This T cell receptor (beta chain) is drawn from a study of blood T cell repertoires in COVID-19. Study information: There were acute and convalescent COVID-19 samples, and they came from the United States, Italy and Spain. PBMCs, B-cell-depleted T cells, or T cells were the source of the cDNA or gDNA that made up the material.

V dropped 3 bases and J dropped 3; count of bases not matched to a gene: 4. This CDR3 spans 15 amino acids. Germline V gene lookup returns CDR1 KGHSH and CDR2 LQKENI. Per the authors' pipeline: Nucleated cell number was recorded as an estimate derived from reference gene primer amplification. TCRdb keeps only in-frame clones here, not all; method: immunoSEQ multiplex PCR. V and J calls and clone size are as listed in that table; D and trimming were resolved from the DNA. This table has 150,000 to 200,000 clones, about 81% appearing once. This TCR derives from a human donor in a cohort sampled during active COVID-19. The specimen sequenced was peripheral blood. V and J are TRBV18 and TRBJ2-1, with TRBD2 identical over 8 bases. The CDR3 DNA is TGTGCCAGCTCACCTCGGGAGGGCGTCTACAATGAGCAGTTCTTC. Protein product: CASSPREGVYNEQFF.